Below, 26 T cell receptor beta chains from the same sample are listed, as sequenced in a study of sequential checkpoint blockade in melanoma. Assay used: immunoSEQ multiplex PCR; TCRdb lists only in-frame clones, some missing. The sample lists some 21,000 clones, around 82% occurring once. Treatment meaning: randomized to nivolumab then ipilimumab (arm A) or the reverse (arm B). The specimen was CD8+ T cells sorted from blood (inferred from file names), collected from a patient given nivolumab and ipilimumab in sequence. These TCRs come from a human donor with melanoma.

The chain recombines TRBV10-3 with TRBJ2-3; 7 bases map to TRBD1. CDR1 and CDR2 (germline): ENHRY, SYGVKD. The ends lost 5 bases at V and 8 bases at J; junction bases unmatched: 10. This CDR3 comprises 14 residues. CDR3 sequence (DNA): TGTGCCATCAGTTTAGACAGGGAAAGGGGTACGCAGTATTTT. Its protein is CAISLDRERGTQYF.

The CDR3 reads CASSRQSNEKLFF. The CDR3 nucleotides read TGTGCCAGTAGCCGCCAGTCTAATGAAAAACTGTTTTTT. The chain carries TRBV19 and TRBJ1-4; no definite D call. V was trimmed by 6 bases and J by 3 bases, leaving 8 bases between them. Per the germline V gene, CDR1 is LNHDA and CDR2 is SQIVND (reference sequence). CDR3 size: 13 residues. The variable domain in full, completed from reference TRBV19 and TRBJ1-4, reads DGGITQSPKYLFRKEGQNVTLSCEQNLNHDAMYWYRQDPGQGLRLIYYSQIVNDFQKGDIAEGYSVSREKKESFPLTVTSAQKNPTAFYLCASSRQSNEKLFFGSGTQLSVL.

V is TRBV6-6 and J is TRBJ1-2; no firm D call. The CDR3 runs to 13 residues. V was pared by 3 bases and J by 2 bases, with 7 bases between. Germline CDR1 MNHNY, CDR2 SVGAGI (reference sequence). CDR3 region: CASSYSLNYGYTF. The CDR3 coding sequence is TGTGCCAGCAGTTATAGCCTAAACTATGGCTACACCTTC.

J is TRBJ1-2 and V is TRBV2; 7 bases map to TRBD1. The germline gives CDR1 SNHLY, CDR2 FYNNEI. This CDR3 has 15 amino acids. J gave up 3 bases and V 1 base, and 5 bases lay outside the gene matches. The CDR3 spells CASSEGRTGDYGYTF. In nucleotides, the CDR3 is TGTGCCAGCAGTGAAGGGCGGACAGGCGACTATGGCTACACCTTC.

The chain links TRBV27 to TRBJ2-7, with D possibly matching TRBD1 (6 bases). The CDR3 loop spans 15 amino acids. CDR1 is MNHEY and CDR2 is SMNVEV in the germline V gene (reference sequence). The V gene lost 6 bases and the J gene lost 6 bases, with 21 bases spanning the gap. The CDR3 nucleotides are TGTGCCAGCAGAAAGCGCGAACAGGGTCCGGGCGAGCAGTACTTC. Its translation is CASRKREQGPGEQYF.

In this sample, this clone turned up once. DNA for the CDR3: TGTGCCAGCAGCCCCCCGGGACTAGCGGGAGGGGGAGAGACCCAGTACTTC. Amino acid sequence: CASSPPGLAGGGETQYF. The chain uses TRBV7-2 and TRBJ2-5; 16 nucleotides align to TRBD2. The CDR3 sequence is 17 residues long. Germline values: CDR1 SGHTA, CDR2 FQGNSA. V gave up 5 bases and J gave up 4 bases; unmatched junction bases: 7.

The V and J genes are TRBV27 and TRBJ2-7, with D perhaps TRBD1 (6 bases). Trimming removed 2 bases from V and 2 bases from J, with 16 bases in between. The germline V gene encodes CDR1 MNHEY and CDR2 SMNVEV (reference sequence). The CDR3 loop spans 16 amino acids. The CDR3 region has the DNA TGTGCCAGCAGTTTAGGACAGATGGGCCGAGCCTACGAGCAGTACTTC. Encoded protein: CASSLGQMGRAYEQYF.

J is TRBJ1-5 and V is TRBV27, with a weak D call TRBD1 (5 bases). Deletions cut 5 bases from V and 2 bases from J, with 16 bases between. Germline lookup yields CDR1 MNHEY and CDR2 SMNVEV (reference sequence). The CDR3 is made up of 16 amino acids. In nucleotides, the CDR3 is TGTGCCAGCAGTCTTGGGGGGGTTTTGGGCAATCAGCCCCAGCATTTT. The encoded protein is CASSLGGVLGNQPQHF.

The CDR3 is CAWSANQQGRETQYF. As DNA, the CDR3 is TGTGCCTGGAGTGCTAATCAGCAAGGCAGGGAGACCCAGTACTTC. The J gene is TRBJ2-5, the V gene TRBV30; D unclear. The germline V and J ends were trimmed by 1 base and 5 bases, with 17 bases remaining between them. The CDR3 is 15 amino acids. The germline gives CDR1 GTSNPN, CDR2 SVGIG (reference sequence). Drawing the rest from reference TRBV30 and TRBJ2-5, the complete variable domain is SQTIHQWPATLVQPVGSPLSLECTVEGTSNPNLYWYRQAAGRGLQLLFYSVGIGQISSEVPQNLSASRPQDRQFILSSKKLLLSDSGFYLCAWSANQQGRETQYFGPGTRLLVL.

V usage is TRBV7-2 and J usage is TRBJ2-3; 7 nucleotides line up with TRBD2. Germline trimming cut 5 bases from V and 1 base from J; bases unmatched to any gene: 6. The germline CDR1 and CDR2 sequences are SGHTA and FQGNSA. This CDR3 has 15 residues. CDR3 loop: CASSRSTSGTDTQYF. The CDR3 DNA reads as TGTGCCAGCAGCCGCTCAACTAGCGGCACAGATACGCAGTATTTT.

The chain employs TRBV11-2 and TRBJ2-1; 8 bases fit TRBD2. With 5 bases clipped from V and 8 bases from J, the junction kept 17 bases outside the gene matches. This CDR3 spans 17 amino acids. From germline, CDR1 is SGHAT and CDR2 FQNNGV. This CDR3 is CASSPSVGGGAYDEQFF. The CDR3 DNA reads TGTGCCAGCAGCCCTTCAGTCGGGGGGGGCGCCTATGATGAGCAGTTCTTC.

This chain uses TRBV6-5 with TRBJ1-1, with a tentative D call TRBD1 (6 bases). The CDR3 has 14 amino acids. V lost 6 bases and J lost 4, with 15 bases in between. Germline assignment: CDR1 MNHEY and CDR2 SVGAGI. The CDR3 nucleotides are TGTGCCAGCAGGTTATCAACAGGGACCACTGAAGCTTTCTTT. This encodes CASRLSTGTTEAFF.

This chain joins TRBV28 and TRBJ1-1, with TRBD1 matching over 9 bases. The ends lost 4 bases at V and 4 bases at J; junction bases unmatched: 10. The CDR3 runs to 16 residues. Germline V gene lookup returns CDR1 MDHEN and CDR2 SYDVKM. CDR3 DNA: TGTGCCAGCAGTTCCACCCTCCTGACAGGGGGCACTGAAGCTTTCTTT. Residues: CASSSTLLTGGTEAFF.

This clone was counted a few times. V gene TRBV15 combines with J gene TRBJ2-1, with TRBD2 matching over 9 bases. Germline-derived CDR1 and CDR2 are LNHNV and YYDKDF (reference sequence). With V trimmed by 5 bases and J by 3 bases, 8 bases remained unmatched. CDR3 size: 16 residues. The CDR3 DNA follows: TGTGCCACCAGCCCTGGGGGAGCGGGAGGCTACAATGAGCAGTTCTTC. It is translated as CATSPGGAGGYNEQFF.

This chain uses TRBV28 with TRBJ1-6, with D perhaps matching TRBD1 (6 bases). V was trimmed by 5 bases and J by 4 bases, leaving 15 bases between them. Germline lookup yields CDR1 MDHEN and CDR2 SYDVKM. The CDR3 is 16 amino acids. CDR3 sequence (DNA): TGTGCCAGCAGTCCACTCGGAGGACAGTATAATTCACCCCTCCACTTT. Its protein product is CASSPLGGQYNSPLHF.

The V call is TRBV9, the J call TRBJ2-5, with TRBD2 identical over 10 bases. Trimming cost V 4 bases and J 1 base; bases outside gene matches: 4. This CDR3 is built from 15 residues. Germline CDR1 reads SGDLS; CDR2 reads YYNGEE. This CDR3 reads CASSSGTSVQETQYF. As DNA, the CDR3 is TGTGCCAGCAGCTCCGGGACTAGCGTCCAAGAGACCCAGTACTTC. Full variable domain (outside the CDR3, taken from reference TRBV9 and TRBJ2-5): DSGVTQTPKHLITATGQRVTLRCSPRSGDLSVYWYQQSLDQGLQFLIQYYNGEERAKGNILERFSAQQFPDLHSELNLSSLELGDSALYFCASSSGTSVQETQYFGPGTRLLVL.

V and J are TRBV6-5 and TRBJ1-1, with 9 bases lining up with TRBD1. From germline, CDR1 is MNHEY and CDR2 SVGAGI. J gave up 1 base and V 5 bases, and 2 bases lay outside the gene matches. This CDR3 comprises 14 residues. CDR3 nucleotides: TGTGCCAGCAGTAGGGGACAGGGGAACACTGAAGCTTTCTTT. The encoded protein is CASSRGQGNTEAFF.

This clone was detected only once. The chain couples TRBV28 to TRBJ2-7; possible D gene TRBD2, 7 bases. Trimming cost V 0 bases and J 0 bases, with 12 bases left between them. Germline lookup yields CDR1 MDHEN and CDR2 SYDVKM. There are 16 residues in the CDR3. The CDR3 loop is CASSLWMGGPSYEQYF. CDR3 DNA: TGTGCCAGCAGTTTATGGATGGGGGGGCCCTCCTACGAGCAGTACTTC.

CDR3 sequence reads: CASSQDRTSMGMDEQFF. DNA of the CDR3: TGCGCCAGCAGCCAAGATAGGACTAGCATGGGTATGGATGAGCAGTTCTTC. The chain joins TRBV4-3 to TRBJ2-1, with 8 nucleotides matching TRBD2. Looked up from germline, CDR1 is LGHNA and CDR2 is YSLEER. J lost 8 bases, V lost 0 bases, and 12 bases had no gene match. The CDR3 has 17 residues.

The chain couples TRBV15 to TRBJ2-1; TRBD2 agrees at 7 bases. The CDR3 consists of 16 residues. Trimming cost V 1 base and J 0 bases; bases outside gene matches: 3. Germline values: CDR1 LNHNV, CDR2 YYDKDF (reference sequence). The CDR3 is CATSRVGGSSYNEQFF. The CDR3 DNA follows: TGTGCCACCAGCAGAGTAGGCGGGAGCTCCTACAATGAGCAGTTCTTC.

V and J are TRBV29-1 and TRBJ2-2; the D gene is possibly TRBD1 (6 bases). V was clipped by 4 bases and J by 0 bases, with 9 bases between them. Germline CDR1 is SQVTM and CDR2 is ANQGSEA. This CDR3 spans 14 amino acids. The CDR3 reads CSVGRGSNTGELFF. The CDR3 DNA is TGCAGCGTTGGCAGGGGCTCGAACACCGGGGAGCTGTTTTTT.

This sequence joins TRBV19 and TRBJ1-5; TRBD1 aligns across 7 bases. With 4 bases clipped from V and 1 base from J, the junction kept 13 bases outside the gene matches. The CDR3 length is 18 residues. The germline gives CDR1 LNHDA, CDR2 SQIVND (reference sequence). The CDR3 DNA reads TGTGCCAGTAGTACCCGAGGTCCGGGACAGCCCAGCAATCAGCCCCAGCATTTT. Amino acid sequence: CASSTRGPGQPSNQPQHF.

The CDR3 nucleotides read TGCGCCAGCAGTAAATCACAGGGCACAGATACGCAGTATTTT. This translates into CASSKSQGTDTQYF. The chain uses TRBV10-1 and TRBJ2-3; TRBD1 might be the D (5 bases). V lost 5 bases and J 1 base, leaving 10 bases between the germline ends. Germline CDR1 WNHNN, CDR2 SYGVQD (reference sequence). CDR3 size: 14 residues.

The chain recombines TRBV6-1 with TRBJ1-5, with TRBD1 matching 7 bases. V was pared by 1 base and J by 10 bases, with 7 bases of the junction left unmatched. The CDR3 length is 14 residues. Germline V lookup: CDR1 MNHNS, CDR2 SASEGT. CDR3 in amino acids: CASSEVQGVGPQHF. For the CDR3, the DNA is TGTGCCAGCAGTGAAGTGCAGGGGGTGGGTCCCCAGCATTTT.

The V and J genes are TRBV25-1 and TRBJ2-1, with a possible D match to TRBD1 (6 bases). CDR3 length equals 18 residues. The ends were cut back, 0 bases at V and 3 bases at J, with 18 bases in the middle. Germline CDR1 MGHDK, CDR2 SYGVNS. The CDR3 loop reads CASSEYGLGQGNYNEQFF. Written as DNA, the CDR3 is TGTGCCAGCAGTGAATATGGTTTAGGGCAGGGGAACTACAATGAGCAGTTCTTC.

V gene TRBV28 combines with J gene TRBJ1-1, with D perhaps matching TRBD1 (6 bases). The CDR3 totals 16 residues. V dropped 3 bases and J dropped 1 base, with 15 bases sitting between them. Germline assignment: CDR1 MDHEN and CDR2 SYDVKM. This CDR3 is CASSFGGKKTNTEAFF. The CDR3 DNA is TGTGCCAGCAGTTTTGGGGGCAAGAAGACGAACACTGAAGCTTTCTTT. The variable domain in full, with the rest retrieved from reference TRBV28 and TRBJ1-1, is DVKVTQSSRYLVKRTGEKVFLECVQDMDHENMFWYRQDPGLGLRLIYFSYDVKMKEKGDIPEGYSVSREKKERFSLILESASTNQTSMYLCASSFGGKKTNTEAFFGQGTRLTVV.